Listed here is a single T cell receptor (beta chain). The sample belongs to a study of human T cells and chemical hapten exposure. Each CDR3 protein is one row after TCRdb ran MiXCR on the RACE reads. The repertoire holds fewer than 200,000 distinct CDR3 sequences, with around 30% as singletons. Time point noted: pre-sensitization, week 0. Treatment described: therapeutic diphenylcyclopropenone sensitization with weekly scalp DPC. The authors' total RNA extraction used unfractionated whole blood. The length of the CDR3 is 17 residues. Germline CDR1 MDHEN, CDR2 SYDVKM. Germline trimming cut 2 bases from V and 4 bases from J; bases unmatched to any gene: 9.

The chain couples TRBV28 to TRBJ2-5, with 11 nucleotides matching TRBD2. Sequences were derived from whole blood, sampled in connection with sensitization to the hapten diphenylcyclopropenone (DPC). The clonotype was recovered from a woman in her 30s with alopecia areata. Some clones in this sample may be carry-over from other donors' samples. The CDR3 protein is CASSLGRSGRDLETQYF. The CDR3 nucleotides are TGTGCCAGCAGTTTAGGTCGTAGCGGGAGGGATCTAGAGACCCAGTACTTC.